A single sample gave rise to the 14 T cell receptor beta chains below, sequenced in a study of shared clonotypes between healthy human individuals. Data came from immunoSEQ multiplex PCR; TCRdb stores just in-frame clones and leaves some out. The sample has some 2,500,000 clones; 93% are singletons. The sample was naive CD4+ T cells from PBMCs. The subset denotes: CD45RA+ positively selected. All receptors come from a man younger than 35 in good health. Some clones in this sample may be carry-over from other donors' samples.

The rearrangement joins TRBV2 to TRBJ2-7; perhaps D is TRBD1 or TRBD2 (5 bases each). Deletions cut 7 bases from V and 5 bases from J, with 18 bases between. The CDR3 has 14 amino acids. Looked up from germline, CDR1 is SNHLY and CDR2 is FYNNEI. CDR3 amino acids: CASTWDEANNEQYF. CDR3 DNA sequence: TGTGCCAGCACCTGGGACGAGGCAAACAACGAGCAGTACTTC. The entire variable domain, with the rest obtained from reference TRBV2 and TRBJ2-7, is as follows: EPEVTQTPSHQVTQMGQEVILRCVPISNHLYFYWYRQILGQKVEFLVSFYNNEISEKSEIFDDQFSVERPDGSNFTLKIRSTKLEDSAMYFCASTWDEANNEQYFGPGTRLTVT.

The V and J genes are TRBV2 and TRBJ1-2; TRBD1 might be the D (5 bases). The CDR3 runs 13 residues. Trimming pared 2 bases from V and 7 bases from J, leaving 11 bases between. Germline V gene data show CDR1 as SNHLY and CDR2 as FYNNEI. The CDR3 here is CASSEFRGSGYTF. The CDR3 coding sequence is TGTGCCAGCAGTGAATTTCGGGGGTCTGGCTACACCTTC.

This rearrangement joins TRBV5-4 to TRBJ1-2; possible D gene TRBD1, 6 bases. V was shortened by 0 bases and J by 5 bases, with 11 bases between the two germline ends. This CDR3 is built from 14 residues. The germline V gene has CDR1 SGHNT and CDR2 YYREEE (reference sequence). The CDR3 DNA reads TGTGCCAGCAGCTTGGAAGGGGGGTTTTATGGCTACACCTTC. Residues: CASSLEGGFYGYTF.

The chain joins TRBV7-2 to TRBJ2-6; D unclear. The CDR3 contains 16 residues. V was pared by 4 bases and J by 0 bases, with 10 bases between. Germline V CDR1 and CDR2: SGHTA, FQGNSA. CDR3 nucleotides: TGTGCCAGCAGCTCGGCGAGGCCCTCTGGGGCCAACGTCCTGACTTTC. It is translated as CASSSARPSGANVLTF.

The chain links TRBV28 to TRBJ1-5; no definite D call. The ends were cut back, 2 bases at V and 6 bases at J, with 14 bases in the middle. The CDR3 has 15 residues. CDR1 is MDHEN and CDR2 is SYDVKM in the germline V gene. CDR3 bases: TGTGCCAGCAGTTTAGGGTCACGTCGGGGTCAGCCCCAGCATTTT. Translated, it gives CASSLGSRRGQPQHF. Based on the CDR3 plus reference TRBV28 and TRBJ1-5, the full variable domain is DVKVTQSSRYLVKRTGEKVFLECVQDMDHENMFWYRQDPGLGLRLIYFSYDVKMKEKGDIPEGYSVSREKKERFSLILESASTNQTSMYLCASSLGSRRGQPQHFGDGTRLSIL.

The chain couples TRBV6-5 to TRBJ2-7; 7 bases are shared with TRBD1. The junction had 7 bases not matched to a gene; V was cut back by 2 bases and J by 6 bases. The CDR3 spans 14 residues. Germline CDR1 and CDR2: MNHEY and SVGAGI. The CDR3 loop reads CASSYTDREREQYF. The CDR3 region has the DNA TGTGCCAGCAGTTACACCGACAGGGAACGCGAGCAGTACTTC.

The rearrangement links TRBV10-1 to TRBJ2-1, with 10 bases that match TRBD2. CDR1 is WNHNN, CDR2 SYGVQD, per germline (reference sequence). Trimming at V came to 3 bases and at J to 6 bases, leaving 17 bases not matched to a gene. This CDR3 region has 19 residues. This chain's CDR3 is CASSDPGGRPSGSPNEQFF. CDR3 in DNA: TGCGCCAGCAGTGACCCCGGGGGTAGGCCTAGCGGGAGTCCCAATGAGCAGTTCTTC.

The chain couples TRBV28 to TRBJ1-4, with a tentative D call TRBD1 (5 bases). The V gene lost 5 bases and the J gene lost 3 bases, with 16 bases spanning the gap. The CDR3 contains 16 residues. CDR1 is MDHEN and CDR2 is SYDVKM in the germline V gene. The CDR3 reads CASSSPGGAPNEKLFF. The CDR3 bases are TGTGCCAGCAGTAGCCCCGGCGGGGCCCCTAATGAAAAACTGTTTTTT.

CDR3 DNA sequence: TGTGCCAGCAGTGTTCGAACCCCCTCTGGGGCCAACGTCCTGACTTTC. Translation: CASSVRTPSGANVLTF. V is TRBV2 and J is TRBJ2-6; no firm D call. The V gene lost 4 bases and the J gene lost 0 bases, with 10 bases spanning the gap. This CDR3 region has 16 residues. CDR1 is SNHLY and CDR2 is FYNNEI in the germline V gene.

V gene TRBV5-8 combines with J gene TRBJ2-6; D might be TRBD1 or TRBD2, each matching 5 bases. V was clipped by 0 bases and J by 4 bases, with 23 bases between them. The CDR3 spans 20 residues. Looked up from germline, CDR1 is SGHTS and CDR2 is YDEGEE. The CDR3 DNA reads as TGTGCCAGCAGCTTGGCGGGACCCAGTGGAGGAACTTCAGGGGCCAACGTCCTGACTTTC. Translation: CASSLAGPSGGTSGANVLTF.

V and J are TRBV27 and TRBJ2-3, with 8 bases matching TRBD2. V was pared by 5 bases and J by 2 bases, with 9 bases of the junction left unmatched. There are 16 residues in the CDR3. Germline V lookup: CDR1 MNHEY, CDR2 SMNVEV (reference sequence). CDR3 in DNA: TGTGCCAGCAGTCCCTGGAGCGGGAGTGACACAGATACGCAGTATTTT. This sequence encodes CASSPWSGSDTDTQYF.

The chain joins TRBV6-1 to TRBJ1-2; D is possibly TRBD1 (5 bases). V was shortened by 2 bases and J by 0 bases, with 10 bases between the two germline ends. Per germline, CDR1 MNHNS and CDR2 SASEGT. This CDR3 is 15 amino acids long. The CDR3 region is CASSEQGGTNYGYTF. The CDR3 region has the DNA TGTGCCAGCAGTGAACAGGGCGGAACTAACTATGGCTACACCTTC.

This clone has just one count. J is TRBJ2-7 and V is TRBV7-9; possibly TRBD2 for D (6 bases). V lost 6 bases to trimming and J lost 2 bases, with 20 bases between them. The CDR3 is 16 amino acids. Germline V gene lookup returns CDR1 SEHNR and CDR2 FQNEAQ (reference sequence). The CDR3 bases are TGTGCCAGCAGTCTAACCGGGACTTTTTCCCCCTACGAGCAGTACTTC. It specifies CASSLTGTFSPYEQYF.

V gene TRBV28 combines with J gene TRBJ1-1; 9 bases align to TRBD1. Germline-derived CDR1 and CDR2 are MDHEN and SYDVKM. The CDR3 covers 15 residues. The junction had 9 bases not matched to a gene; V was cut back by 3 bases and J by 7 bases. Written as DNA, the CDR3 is TGTGCCAGCAGTTTGGGGGGGACAGGGTTTGGTGAAGCTTTCTTT. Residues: CASSLGGTGFGEAFF.